A selection of T cell receptor beta chains follows, all from one sample in a study of blood T cell repertoires in COVID-19. Sequenced by immunoSEQ multiplex PCR; TCRdb stores in-frame clones only, minus some. The table lists under 350,000 clones, 85% to 90% of them singletons. Material: PBMCs or T cells enriched from blood (not recorded which). Receptor source: a woman aged 55-70 years who had recovered from COVID-19. CDR3s include the opening cysteine and the closing phenylalanine or tryptophan. D genes are given only for firm matches. Expanded clones are given a class, and other clones once, few, many or no size at all.

TRBV5-4,TRBD1,TRBJ1-1,-,15,CASSPEGAGQGAGFF,TGTGCCAGCAGCCCGGAGGGGGCGGGACAGGGTGCTGGGTTCTTT
TRBV7-3,-,TRBJ1-2,-,15,CASSLNGRQNYGYTF,TGTGCCAGCAGCCTCAATGGGCGACAGAACTATGGCTACACCTTC
TRBV18,TRBD1,TRBJ1-1,once,15,CASSGEITGAAEAFF,TGTGCCAGCTCAGGGGAAATTACAGGGGCCGCTGAAGCTTTCTTT
TRBV5-1,TRBD1,TRBJ2-7,-,14,CASSFGQDSYEQYF,TGCGCCAGCAGCTTTGGACAGGATTCCTACGAGCAGTACTTC
TRBV2,-,TRBJ1-6,-,15,CASRPFLGGDSPLHF,TGTGCCAGCAGGCCCTTTTTGGGGGGGGATTCACCCCTCCACTTT
TRBV6-5,-,TRBJ1-3,-,12,CASSNSGNTIYF,TGTGCCAGCTCTAACTCTGGAAACACCATATATTTT
TRBV6-5,TRBD1,TRBJ1-5,-,14,CASSYKQGYQPQHF,TGTGCCAGCAGTTACAAACAGGGGTACCAGCCCCAGCATTTT
TRBV19,-,TRBJ1-5,few,12,CASNVRDQPQHF,TGTGCCAGTAATGTCAGGGATCAGCCCCAGCATTTT
TRBV7-2,TRBD1,TRBJ1-2,-,15,CASSLGQGAFYGYTF,TGTGCCAGCAGCTTGGGTCAGGGGGCTTTCTATGGCTACACCTTC
TRBV30,TRBD1,TRBJ2-4,-,11,CAGDRGNIQYF,TGTGCCGGGGACAGGGGAAACATTCAGTACTTC
TRBV7-3,-,TRBJ2-2,-,16,CASSLGANQGTGELFF,TGTGCCAGCAGCTTAGGAGCTAATCAGGGTACCGGGGAGCTGTTTTTT
TRBV20-1,-,TRBJ1-5,-,14,CSASPKGGSQPQHF,TGCAGTGCTAGTCCCAAAGGAGGGTCCCAGCCCCAGCATTTT
TRBV27,TRBD1,TRBJ1-6,-,17,CASSLIFGTGVNSPLHF,TGTGCCAGCAGTTTAATTTTTGGGACAGGGGTCAATTCACCCCTCCACTTT
TRBV24-1,-,TRBJ2-7,-,13,CATSDFVQSEQYF,TGTGCCACCAGTGATTTCGTCCAGTCCGAGCAGTACTTC
TRBV3-1/TRBV3-2,-,TRBJ2-1,-,15,CASSQARGYYNEQFF,TGTGCCAGCAGCCAAGCTAGGGGGTACTACAATGAGCAGTTCTTC
TRBV12-3/TRBV12-4,-,TRBJ1-1,-,12,CASSPRDTEAFF,TGTGCCAGCAGCCCTCGGGACACTGAAGCTTTCTTT
TRBV9,TRBD2,TRBJ2-7,-,14,CASSVTSGNYEQYF,TGTGCCAGCAGCGTAACTAGCGGGAACTACGAGCAGTACTTC